A single TCR beta chain is shown here with its context. The sample originates from a study of cytomegalovirus exposure and HLA in healthy donors. Profiling relied on immunoSEQ multiplex PCR, and the TCRdb table lists in-frame clones only, not all of them. Here the sample spans about 120,000 clones, more than 70% being singletons. CDR1 and CDR2 (germline): MNHEY, SMNVEV (reference sequence). Deletions cut 5 bases from V and 0 bases from J, with 14 bases between. The CDR3 runs 15 residues. The clonotype originates from a young man in good health and CMV-seronegative. This sequence joins TRBV27 and TRBJ2-7; possible D gene TRBD1, 6 bases. The sample taken for sequencing was PBMCs. The CDR3 DNA reads as TGTGCCAGCAGTACGACAGGATACGACTCCTACGAGCAGTACTTC. Protein sequence: CASSTTGYDSYEQYF.